The 20 T cell receptor beta chains below come from one sample, sequenced in a study of T cells after posttransplantation cyclophosphamide. Sequencing was performed with immunoSEQ multiplex PCR; in TCRdb, only in-frame clones are kept and a portion is missing. Of 30,000 or so clones listed, about 89% were seen once; the top ten hold about 0.25%. The naive gate required viable CD3+CD4+ or CD3+CD8+ cells with CCR7+CD45RA+CD45RO-CD95-CD27+CD28+ phenotype. Sequencing was carried out using naive CD4+ T cells sorted from PBMCs. The receptors originated from a woman aged 60-75 years in good health, CMV-negative, and a related stem cell transplant donor.

The rearrangement joins TRBV7-2 to TRBJ1-2, with 10 positions matching TRBD1. V lost 3 bases and J lost 7; bases outside the gene matches: 5. The CDR3 has 14 amino acids. Germline assignment: CDR1 SGHTA and CDR2 FQGNSA. The DNA for the CDR3 is TGTGCCAGCAGCTTCCGGGACAGGGGAGGTGGCTACACCTTC. It translates to CASSFRDRGGGYTF.

The rearrangement joins TRBV5-1 to TRBJ2-1; 7 bases align to TRBD1. Trimming cost V 4 bases and J 5 bases; bases outside gene matches: 12. The CDR3 has 16 residues. CDR1 and CDR2 from the germline V gene are SGHRS and YFSETQ. The CDR3 reads CASSRPWDRENNEQFF. CDR3 nucleotide sequence: TGCGCCAGCAGCCGACCCTGGGACAGAGAGAACAATGAGCAGTTCTTC.

The chain couples TRBV10-3 to TRBJ2-3, with 16 bases aligning to TRBD2. Unmatched junction bases numbered 11, after V lost 6 bases and J lost 5 bases. The CDR3 has 18 amino acids. Germline V gene data show CDR1 as ENHRY and CDR2 as SYGVKD. CDR3 protein: CAISDKGLAGGFVDTQYF. For the CDR3, the DNA is TGTGCCATCAGCGACAAGGGACTAGCGGGGGGGTTTGTAGATACGCAGTATTTT.

This chain uses TRBV11-1 with TRBJ1-1; weak D call: TRBD1 (6 bases). The CDR3 loop spans 13 amino acids. V was clipped by 5 bases and J by 1 base, with 8 bases between them. Germline CDR1 reads SGHAT; CDR2 reads FQDESV (reference sequence). This chain's CDR3 is CASSRGQNTEAFF. The DNA of the CDR3 is TGTGCCAGCAGCCGGGGACAGAACACTGAAGCTTTCTTT.

The chain links TRBV9 to TRBJ1-1; D is perhaps TRBD1 (6 bases). The CDR3 has 15 amino acids. CDR1 SGDLS and CDR2 YYNGEE come from the germline V gene. With 0 bases removed from V and 0 bases from J, the gap between germline ends came to 9 bases. CDR3 sequence reads: CASSVGGGLNTEAFF. CDR3 DNA sequence: TGTGCCAGCAGCGTAGGAGGGGGACTGAACACTGAAGCTTTCTTT.

J is TRBJ2-5 and V is TRBV6-5; possibly TRBD2 for D (6 bases). The DNA end lines up better with TRBJ2-7; the J call may be wrong. CDR3 length equals 14 residues. Germline V gene data show CDR1 as MNHEY and CDR2 as SVGAGI. This CDR3 reads CASRRDAGSYEQYF. The CDR3 DNA reads TGTGCCAGCAGGCGGGACGCAGGCTCCTACGAGCAGTACTTC.

This clone was seen a few times. The chain uses TRBV21-1 and TRBJ1-5. TRBV21-1 is a pseudogene segment. The CDR3 covers 16 residues. In nucleotides, the CDR3 is TGTGCCAGCAGCAATCCTCCCGGTAATAGCAATCAGCCCCAGCATTTT. Translated, it gives CASSNPPGNSNQPQHF.

This chain connects TRBV7-2 to TRBJ2-1; 13 bases are shared with TRBD2. The CDR3 has 18 residues. V trimming: 0 bases; J trimming: 8 bases; junction bases outside the gene matches: 10. Germline-derived CDR1 and CDR2 are SGHTA and FQGNSA. This chain's CDR3 is CASSLALTSGRARHEQFF. CDR3 nucleotide sequence: TGTGCCAGCAGCTTAGCGCTTACTAGCGGGAGGGCCAGGCATGAGCAGTTCTTC.

Worth noting for this clone: A read error is likely, as this CDR3 ends without the conserved phenylalanine or tryptophan. The gene calls are TRBV6-1 and TRBJ1-2; a possible D gene is TRBD1 (5 bases). This CDR3 has 16 residues. The ends were cut back, 2 bases at V and 4 bases at J, with 17 bases in the middle. Germline loops: CDR1 MNHNS, CDR2 SASEGT. CDR3: CASSESPWGAGYGYTL. The CDR3, as DNA: TGTGCCAGCAGTGAATCGCCTTGGGGCGCAGGCTATGGCTACACCCTC.

This chain joins TRBV28 and TRBJ2-2; the match to TRBD1 covers 8 bases. Germline CDR1 MDHEN, CDR2 SYDVKM. Trimming cost V 7 bases and J 0 bases; bases outside gene matches: 4. This CDR3 is 15 amino acids long. The CDR3: CASMPGGTNTGELFF. The CDR3 DNA reads TGTGCCAGCATGCCAGGGGGCACGAACACCGGGGAGCTGTTTTTT. Supplemented by reference TRBV28 and TRBJ2-2, the full variable domain reads DVKVTQSSRYLVKRTGEKVFLECVQDMDHENMFWYRQDPGLGLRLIYFSYDVKMKEKGDIPEGYSVSREKKERFSLILESASTNQTSMYLCASMPGGTNTGELFFGEGSRLTVL.

V usage is TRBV5-5 and J usage is TRBJ1-1; 12 bases fit TRBD1. V trimming: 4 bases; J trimming: 1 base; junction bases outside the gene matches: 8. This CDR3 contains 17 residues. CDR1 and CDR2 (germline): SGHKS, YYEKEE (reference sequence). The CDR3 region has the DNA TGTGCCAGCAGCCCCAGGGGACAGGGGGCGGCGAACACTGAAGCTTTCTTT. This encodes CASSPRGQGAANTEAFF. The full variable domain, with the rest looked up from reference TRBV5-5 and TRBJ1-1, is DAGVTQSPTHLIKTRGQQVTLRCSPISGHKSVSWYQQVLGQGPQFIFQYYEKEERGRGNFPDRFSARQFPNYSSELNVNALLLGDSALYLCASSPRGQGAANTEAFFGQGTRLTVV.

The sample holds one count of this clone. The chain employs TRBV6-5 and TRBJ1-1; D gene unclear. Germline V gene lookup returns CDR1 MNHEY and CDR2 SVGAGI. The CDR3 loop spans 13 amino acids. Trimming left V 2 bases short and J 4 bases short, with 8 bases between. Written as DNA, the CDR3 is TGTGCCAGCAGTTACACGGGTGGCACTGAAGCTTTCTTT. It is translated as CASSYTGGTEAFF.

The chain has TRBV7-2 and TRBJ2-5, with 9 nucleotides matching TRBD2. The DNA matches TRBJ2-7 better at its end, which makes the J call doubtful. The CDR3 covers 14 residues. Germline V gives CDR1 SGHTA, CDR2 FQGNSA. The CDR3 DNA reads TGTGCCAGCAGCCTTAGCGGGAGCTCCTACGAGCAGTACTTC. Translated: CASSLSGSSYEQYF.

This chain connects TRBV6-5 to TRBJ2-6, with a possible D match to TRBD2 (5 bases). The V end was cut by 5 bases, the J end by 4 bases, with 9 bases between. Germline V gene sequence: CDR1 MNHEY, CDR2 SVGAGI. The CDR3 is made up of 14 amino acids. CDR3 protein: CASSPRGGANVLTF. The CDR3 DNA reads TGTGCCAGCAGTCCCCGCGGGGGGGCCAACGTCCTGACTTTC.

The V and J genes are TRBV4-1 and TRBJ2-7; 10 positions match TRBD1. This CDR3 is built from 14 residues. CDR1 and CDR2 from the germline V gene are MGHRA and YSYEKL. The trim removed 4 bases at V and 5 bases at J, leaving 5 bases unmatched. CDR3 sequence reads: CASSRDRGDHEQYF. In DNA form, the CDR3 reads TGCGCCAGCAGCCGGGACAGGGGAGACCACGAGCAGTACTTC.

The chain carries TRBV5-4 and TRBJ1-1; a weak D match, TRBD1 (6 bases). The CDR3 is made up of 15 amino acids. Trimming removed 4 bases at V and 3 bases at J, with 16 bases between. In germline, CDR1 is SGHNT, CDR2 YYREEE (reference sequence). This CDR3 reads CASSGDHKGDTEAFF. The CDR3 DNA reads as TGTGCCAGCAGCGGGGACCACAAGGGGGACACTGAAGCTTTCTTT.

CDR3 nucleotides: TGTGCCAGCAGCCCATTAGTGACACAAGGAAACACCATATATTTT. Translating gives CASSPLVTQGNTIYF. This chain uses TRBV7-2 with TRBJ1-3, with D unclear. Germline CDR1 and CDR2: SGHTA and FQGNSA. The CDR3 sequence is 15 residues long. Trimming pared 5 bases from V and 4 bases from J, leaving 15 bases between. The complete variable domain, with remaining parts taken from reference TRBV7-2 and TRBJ1-3, reads GAGVSQSPSNKVTEKGKDVELRCDPISGHTALYWYRQSLGQGLEFLIYFQGNSAPDKSGLPSDRFSAERTGGSVSTLTIQRTQQEDSAVYLCASSPLVTQGNTIYFGEGSWLTVV.

This rearrangement joins TRBV18 to TRBJ1-1; 8 nucleotides agree with TRBD1. Unmatched junction bases numbered 5, after V lost 4 bases and J lost 1 base. This CDR3 has 15 residues. Germline lookup yields CDR1 KGHSH and CDR2 LQKENI. CDR3 sequence reads: CASSRTGLGNTEAFF. The CDR3 bases are TGTGCCAGCTCACGGACAGGGTTAGGGAACACTGAAGCTTTCTTT.

The V call is TRBV15, the J call TRBJ1-1; 7 bases fit TRBD1. The germline gives CDR1 LNHNV, CDR2 YYDKDF (reference sequence). J lost 5 bases, V lost 4 bases, and 7 bases had no gene match. The CDR3 has 14 amino acids. CDR3 residues: CATSTRGIVTEAFF. In nucleotides, the CDR3 is TGTGCCACCAGCACCAGGGGGATCGTGACTGAAGCTTTCTTT.

The CDR3 DNA reads TGTGCCAGCAGCGTAGACCCGGGGAACTACAATGAGCAGTTCTTC. Translating it yields CASSVDPGNYNEQFF. The chain links TRBV9 to TRBJ2-1, with D tentatively TRBD2 (5 bases). V was clipped by 0 bases and J by 3 bases, with 10 bases between them. The CDR3 runs 15 residues. Germline values: CDR1 SGDLS, CDR2 YYNGEE.